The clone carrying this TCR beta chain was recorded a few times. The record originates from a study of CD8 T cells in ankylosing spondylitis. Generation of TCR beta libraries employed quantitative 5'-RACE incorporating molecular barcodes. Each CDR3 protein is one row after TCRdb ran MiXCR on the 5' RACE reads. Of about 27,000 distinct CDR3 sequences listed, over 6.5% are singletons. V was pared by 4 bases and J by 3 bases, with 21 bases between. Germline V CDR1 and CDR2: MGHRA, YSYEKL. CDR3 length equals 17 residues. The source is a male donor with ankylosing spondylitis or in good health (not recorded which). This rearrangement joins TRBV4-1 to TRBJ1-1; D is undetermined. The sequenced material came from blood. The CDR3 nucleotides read TGCGCCAGCAGCCCAGCAAAATACGGAGCCTGGGACACTGAAGCTTTCTTT. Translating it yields CASSPAKYGAWDTEAFF.